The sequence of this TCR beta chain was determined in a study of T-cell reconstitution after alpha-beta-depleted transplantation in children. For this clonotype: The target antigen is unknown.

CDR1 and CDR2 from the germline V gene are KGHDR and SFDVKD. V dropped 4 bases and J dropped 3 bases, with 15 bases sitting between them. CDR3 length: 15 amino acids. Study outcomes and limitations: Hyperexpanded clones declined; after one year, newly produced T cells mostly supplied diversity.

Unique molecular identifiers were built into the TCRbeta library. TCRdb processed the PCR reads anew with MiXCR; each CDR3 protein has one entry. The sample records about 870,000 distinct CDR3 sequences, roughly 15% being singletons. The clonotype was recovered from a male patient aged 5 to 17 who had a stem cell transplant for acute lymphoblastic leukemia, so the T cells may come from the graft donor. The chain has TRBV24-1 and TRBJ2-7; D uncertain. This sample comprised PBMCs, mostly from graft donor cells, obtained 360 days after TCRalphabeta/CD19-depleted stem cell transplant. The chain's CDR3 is CATSDLRASVYEQYF. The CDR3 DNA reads TGTGCCACCAGTGACTTAAGAGCATCAGTCTACGAGCAGTACTTC.